Included here is one TCR beta chain sequence, with context. Its antigen is still unknown. The PCR had 60 Vbeta and 13 Jbeta primers. TCRdb's copy holds only in-frame clones and misses some; the assay was immunoSEQ multiplex PCR. The sample contains about 140,000 clones, around 80% of which appear only once. This CDR3 comprises 14 residues. Per germline, CDR1 MNHEY and CDR2 SMNVEV (reference sequence). Trimming removed 5 bases at V and 6 bases at J, with 15 bases between. The sample originates from a study of cytomegalovirus exposure and HLA in healthy donors. Overall study findings and caveats: Later on, an analysis found that several of the most significant clusters appeared to be linked to common viral pathogens, which included parvovirus B19. Despite most TCR sequences being rare, some public TCRs occurred in many donors. TCR beta V- and J-gene trimming, according to a later analysis, was linked to a missense DCLRE1C variant.

This chain connects TRBV27 to TRBJ2-3, with D perhaps matching TRBD1 (6 bases). The source is a man aged 40-49 years in good health and CMV-seronegative. The sequencing input was PBMCs. The CDR3 sequence: CASSPGQPGDTQYF. The CDR3 bases are TGTGCCAGCAGTCCAGGACAGCCAGGGGATACGCAGTATTTT.